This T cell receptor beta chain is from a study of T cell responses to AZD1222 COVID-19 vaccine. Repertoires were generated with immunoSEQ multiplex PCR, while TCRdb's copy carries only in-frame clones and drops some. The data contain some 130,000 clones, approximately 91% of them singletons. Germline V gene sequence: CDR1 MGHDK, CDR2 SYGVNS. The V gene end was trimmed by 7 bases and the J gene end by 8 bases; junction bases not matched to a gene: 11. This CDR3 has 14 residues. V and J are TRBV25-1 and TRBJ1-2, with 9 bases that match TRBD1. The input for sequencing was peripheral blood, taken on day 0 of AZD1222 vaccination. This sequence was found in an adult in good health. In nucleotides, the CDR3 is TGTGCCAGCAATCCGGGACAGGGAGGGGAGGGCTACACCTTC. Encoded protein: CASNPGQGGEGYTF.